A selection of T cell receptor beta chains follows, all from one sample in a study of regulatory T cells in long-lasting Graves disease. Using its own MiXCR run on the multiplex PCR reads, TCRdb lists one record per CDR3 protein. This table holds about 420,000 distinct CDR3 sequences, less than 25% found once. The sample was peripheral blood mononuclear cells (PBMCs), taken when the disease was refractory, from a patient treated with antithyroid drugs. The receptors stem from a female donor with Graves disease. The CDR3 runs from the conserved cysteine through the conserved F or W. D genes are given only for firm matches. Rows give clone size only sometimes, using once, few, many, or a class for an expanded clone.

d_gene: .
abundance: few
j_gene: TRBJ2-7
v_gene: TRBV30
CDR3nt: TGTGCCTGGAGTGTGGGGGGGCAGTCCGAGCAGTACTTC
CDR3aa: CAWSVGGQSEQYF

d_gene: .
abundance: .
j_gene: TRBJ2-2
v_gene: TRBV29-1
CDR3nt: TGCAGCGTTGTTTCTCCCAGGGGCGGTTCCGGGGAGCTGTTTTTT
CDR3aa: CSVVSPRGGSGELFF

d_gene: .
abundance: few
j_gene: TRBJ2-7
v_gene: TRBV7-8
CDR3nt: TGTGCCAGCAGCCCCCGGACCATAGGATACGAGCAGTACTTC
CDR3aa: CASSPRTIGYEQYF

d_gene: TRBD2
abundance: few
j_gene: TRBJ2-7
v_gene: TRBV20-1
CDR3nt: TGCAGTGCTGCGGGGACTAGCGACTCCTACGAGCAGTACTTC
CDR3aa: CSAAGTSDSYEQYF

d_gene: .
abundance: .
j_gene: TRBJ2-2
v_gene: TRBV28
CDR3nt: TGTGCCAGCAGCCATCGGACCGGGGAGCTGTTTTTT
CDR3aa: CASSHRTGELFF

d_gene: .
abundance: .
j_gene: TRBJ1-2
v_gene: TRBV28
CDR3nt: TGTGCCAGCAGTATTCCCAGGGGAGGCTACACCTTC
CDR3aa: CASSIPRGGYTF

d_gene: .
abundance: many
j_gene: TRBJ1-2
v_gene: TRBV28
CDR3nt: TGTGCCAGCAGTTCCGGACCTAAAGGGTATGGCTACACCTTC
CDR3aa: CASSSGPKGYGYTF

d_gene: .
abundance: .
j_gene: TRBJ2-3
v_gene: TRBV2
CDR3nt: TGTGCCAGCAGTGATGGTGGGTTAGATACGCAGTATTTT
CDR3aa: CASSDGGLDTQYF

d_gene: .
abundance: .
j_gene: TRBJ2-1
v_gene: TRBV6-1
CDR3nt: TGTGCCAGCAGCCAGAGGACTGAGCAGTTCTTC
CDR3aa: CASSQRTEQFF

d_gene: .
abundance: many
j_gene: TRBJ1-5
v_gene: TRBV27
CDR3nt: TGTGCCAGCAGTTTGTACACCGGAGGCAATCAGCCCCAGCATTTT
CDR3aa: CASSLYTGGNQPQHF

d_gene: TRBD1
abundance: .
j_gene: TRBJ2-5
v_gene: TRBV20-1
CDR3nt: TGCAGTGCTGCACCGGGACAGGTGCTCGAGACCCAGTACTTC
CDR3aa: CSAAPGQVLETQYF

d_gene: .
abundance: few
j_gene: TRBJ1-1
v_gene: TRBV25-1
CDR3nt: TGTGCCAGCAGTGAAATAGGAGGCTCTGAAGCTTTCTTT
CDR3aa: CASSEIGGSEAFF

d_gene: .
abundance: .
j_gene: TRBJ2-3
v_gene: TRBV2
CDR3nt: TGTGCCAGCAGTGAAGATGTAGGGGCCCGAGGGGTCACAGATACGCAGTATTTT
CDR3aa: CASSEDVGARGVTDTQYF

d_gene: TRBD2
abundance: many
j_gene: TRBJ2-5
v_gene: TRBV6-2/TRBV6-3
CDR3nt: TGTGCCAGCCGGACTAGCGACCCCCTTGCGACCCAGTACTTC
CDR3aa: CASRTSDPLATQYF

d_gene: .
abundance: .
j_gene: TRBJ2-2
v_gene: TRBV19
CDR3nt: TGTGCCAGTAGTAGCATCTCGGGAGCCACCGGGGAGCTGTTTTTT
CDR3aa: CASSSISGATGELFF

d_gene: .
abundance: .
j_gene: TRBJ1-1
v_gene: TRBV18
CDR3nt: TGTGCCAGCTCACATGGACGGATGAACACTGAAGCTTTCTTT
CDR3aa: CASSHGRMNTEAFF